This T cell receptor beta chain was found in a study of CXCR3-negative and CXCR3-positive naive CD8 T cells. Study-wide points: Hydrophobicity of TRB CDR3s was greater in CXCR3-positive naive cells than in CXCR3-negative naive cells. Naive CXCR3-positive and CXCR3-negative cells shared TRBV-TRBJ usage; memory cells diverged.

All TRB cDNA libraries came from 5' RACE performed with UMI labels. TCRdb re-called the 5' RACE reads and shows each CDR3 protein once, DNA omitted. The repertoire shows about 84,000 distinct CDR3 sequences; the top ten hold approximately 0.6%. The CDR3 has 17 residues. Per the germline V gene, CDR1 is MGHRA and CDR2 is YSYEKL. Notes on this clonotype: The target antigen is unknown.

The sequence came from a human donor in good health. Some clones in this sample may be carry-over from other donors' samples. Material: naive CXCR3+ CD8+ T cells from blood. Subset meaning: CD45RO-CCR7+CD27+CD95- naive CD8+ T cells expressing CXCR3 (TNR3+). The chain recombines TRBV4-1 with TRBJ2-3; TCRdb returns TRBD2, unconfirmable since there is no DNA. The CDR3 spells CASSQVFSGGITNTQYF.